These 15 T cell receptor beta chains share one sample of origin, sequenced in a study of blood T cell repertoires in COVID-19. The table came from immunoSEQ multiplex PCR; TCRdb's copy has only in-frame clones and leaves some out. This table has around 100,000 clones, 82% appearing once. Sample: peripheral blood. The receptors stem from a man in his 70s with acute or convalescent COVID-19.

The CDR3 spells CASSSGLAGVTDTQYF. The CDR3 DNA sequence: TGTGCCAGCAGCTCGGGACTAGCGGGGGTCACAGATACGCAGTATTTT. The J gene is TRBJ2-3, the V gene TRBV7-3; 14 bases map to TRBD2. The CDR3 has 16 amino acids. V shed 4 bases, J shed 2 bases, and the junction held 2 bases outside the gene matches. Germline CDR1 SGHTA, CDR2 FQGTGA. The variable domain in full, completed from reference TRBV7-3 and TRBJ2-3, reads GAGVSQTPSNKVTEKGKYVELRCDPISGHTALYWYRQSLGQGPEFLIYFQGTGAADDSGLPNDRFFAVRPEGSVSTLKIQRTERGDSAVYLCASSSGLAGVTDTQYFGPGTRLTVL.

The chain carries TRBV5-1 and TRBJ1-5, with D hard to call. The CDR3 loop spans 11 amino acids. Per germline, CDR1 SGHRS and CDR2 YFSETQ. V was cut by 3 bases and J by 10 bases, with 8 bases left in between. CDR3 residues: CASSSLTPQHF. The CDR3 DNA sequence: TGCGCCAGCAGCTCCTTAACACCCCAGCATTTT.

This clone was seen only once. This chain joins TRBV7-9 and TRBJ1-1, with no clear D. This CDR3 has 15 amino acids. Per the germline V gene, CDR1 is SEHNR and CDR2 is FQNEAQ (reference sequence). The ends were cut back, 5 bases at V and 0 bases at J, with 13 bases in the middle. The CDR3 sequence: CASSPSVNLNTEAFF. The DNA of the CDR3 is TGTGCCAGCAGCCCATCAGTCAATTTGAACACTGAAGCTTTCTTT.

This chain links TRBV19 with TRBJ1-1, with D possibly TRBD1 on 6 matching bases. V was shortened by 7 bases and J by 0 bases, with 15 bases between the two germline ends. The CDR3 is 15 residues long. Germline V lookup: CDR1 LNHDA, CDR2 SQIVND (reference sequence). CDR3 protein: CASKMTGIMNTEAFF. CDR3 nucleotide sequence: TGTGCCAGTAAGATGACAGGTATCATGAACACTGAAGCTTTCTTT. Using reference TRBV19 and TRBJ1-1 for the parts outside the CDR3, the full variable domain is DGGITQSPKYLFRKEGQNVTLSCEQNLNHDAMYWYRQDPGQGLRLIYYSQIVNDFQKGDIAEGYSVSREKKESFPLTVTSAQKNPTAFYLCASKMTGIMNTEAFFGQGTRLTVV.

The CDR3 nucleotides read TGTGCCAGCAGTTTTCTAGGCCAGGGGAAAGGAGGCTACACCTTC. Protein product: CASSFLGQGKGGYTF. V is TRBV28 and J is TRBJ1-2, with D perhaps matching TRBD1 (6 bases). The germline CDR1 and CDR2 sequences are MDHEN and SYDVKM. This CDR3 has 15 amino acids. V dropped 3 bases and J dropped 8 bases, with 19 bases sitting between them.

This chain joins TRBV28 and TRBJ2-1; 11 bases align to TRBD2. The length of the CDR3 is 15 residues. V was pared by 3 bases and J by 7 bases, with 5 bases of the junction left unmatched. Germline V gene data show CDR1 as MDHEN and CDR2 as SYDVKM. The CDR3: CASSLTSGIGNEQFF. The CDR3 nucleotides are TGTGCCAGCAGTTTGACTAGCGGGATCGGGAATGAGCAGTTCTTC.

This chain uses TRBV9 with TRBJ2-2, with D maybe TRBD1 (5 bases). This CDR3 is built from 16 residues. The germline V gene has CDR1 SGDLS and CDR2 YYNGEE. Deletions cut 0 bases from V and 4 bases from J, with 13 bases between. The CDR3 is CASSVVSPQGTGELFF. In DNA form, the CDR3 reads TGTGCCAGCAGCGTAGTTTCCCCGCAGGGCACCGGGGAGCTGTTTTTT. Variable domain in full (rest from reference TRBV9 and TRBJ2-2): DSGVTQTPKHLITATGQRVTLRCSPRSGDLSVYWYQQSLDQGLQFLIQYYNGEERAKGNILERFSAQQFPDLHSELNLSSLELGDSALYFCASSVVSPQGTGELFFGEGSRLTVL.

V usage is TRBV7-9 and J usage is TRBJ1-5; no clear D gene. The germline V and J ends were trimmed by 1 base and 6 bases, with 16 bases remaining between them. The germline V gene has CDR1 SEHNR and CDR2 FQNEAQ (reference sequence). The CDR3 covers 16 residues. Here the CDR3 reads CASSLDAIHTPQPQHF. The CDR3 region has the DNA TGTGCCAGCAGCTTAGACGCCATACATACACCTCAGCCCCAGCATTTT.

The rearrangement joins TRBV5-1 to TRBJ1-1; tentative D call: TRBD1 (6 bases). V was trimmed by 4 bases and J by 0 bases, leaving 13 bases between them. The CDR3 consists of 15 residues. Germline V gene lookup returns CDR1 SGHRS and CDR2 YFSETQ. DNA of the CDR3: TGCGCCAGCAGCGGCGGACAGCTCATGAACACTGAAGCTTTCTTT. This translates into CASSGGQLMNTEAFF.

This sequence joins TRBV7-9 and TRBJ1-2; TRBD1 aligns across 7 bases. The CDR3 length is 14 residues. The V gene end was trimmed by 0 bases and the J gene end by 4 bases; junction bases not matched to a gene: 2. Germline CDR1 reads SEHNR; CDR2 reads FQNEAQ (reference sequence). CDR3 sequence: CASSLAPGGYGYTF. In DNA, the CDR3 is TGTGCCAGCAGCTTAGCACCAGGGGGCTATGGCTACACCTTC.

In regard to this clone: The sample contains more than one DNA sequence encoding this CDR3. The chain couples TRBV5-1 to TRBJ2-7; 7 bases are shared with TRBD2. Germline CDR1 is SGHRS and CDR2 is YFSETQ. With V trimmed by 0 bases and J by 4 bases, 1 base remained unmatched. The CDR3 runs 13 residues. CDR3 DNA: TGCGCCAGCAGCTTGGTGGGGGGGTACGAGCAGTACTTC. Its protein product is CASSLVGGYEQYF.

The genes are TRBV25-1 and TRBJ1-1; a possible D gene is TRBD1 (6 bases). Germline V gene lookup returns CDR1 MGHDK and CDR2 SYGVNS. The CDR3 covers 13 residues. The germline V and J ends were trimmed by 4 bases and 1 base, with 7 bases remaining between them. The CDR3 loop reads CASSAGENTEAFF. CDR3 nucleotide sequence: TGTGCCAGCAGTGCAGGGGAGAACACTGAAGCTTTCTTT.

The chain is built from TRBV29-1 and TRBJ1-1; D is unresolved. V gave up 4 bases and J gave up 10 bases, with 10 bases separating them. Germline CDR1 reads SQVTM; CDR2 reads ANQGSEA. This CDR3 spans 10 amino acids. The CDR3 here is CSVGSEGAFF. CDR3 nucleotide sequence: TGCAGCGTTGGGTCAGAGGGAGCTTTCTTT.

The chain uses TRBV19 and TRBJ1-1; no reliable D call. V lost 8 bases, J lost 5 bases, and 21 bases lay in between. The CDR3 is made up of 15 amino acids. Germline-derived CDR1 and CDR2 are LNHDA and SQIVND (reference sequence). The CDR3 loop reads CASFPSGRVLTEAFF. The DNA for the CDR3 is TGTGCCAGTTTCCCCAGCGGGCGGGTTTTAACTGAAGCTTTCTTT.

This chain's CDR3 is CASSQEVVGDFSGNTIYF. DNA of the CDR3: TGTGCCAGCAGCCAAGAGGTAGTAGGGGACTTCTCTGGAAACACCATATATTTT. This chain uses TRBV4-2 with TRBJ1-3; D possibly corresponds to TRBD1 (5 bases). Trimming cost V 0 bases and J 0 bases, with 15 bases left between them. The CDR3 runs 18 residues. The germline CDR1 and CDR2 sequences are LGHNA and YNFKEQ.